These T cell receptor beta chains were read from a single sample in a study of shared clonotypes between healthy human individuals. The protocol was immunoSEQ multiplex PCR, while the TCRdb copy is restricted to in-frame clones and leaves out a portion. The data show about 820,000 clones, 90% to 95% seen once. Sequencing input: naive CD8+ T cells sorted from blood. The receptor source for this set is a man younger than 40 in good health. Both conserved end residues are part of each CDR3. A D gene is named only where the DNA matches it firmly. Not all rows give a size; the values are once, few, many and, for expanded clones, a class.

CDR3aa: CASSQLAGSTDTQYF; CDR3nt: TGCGCCAGCAGCCAGTTAGCGGGTAGCACAGATACGCAGTATTTT; len: 15; d_gene: TRBD2; j_gene: TRBJ2-3; abundance: NA; v_gene: TRBV4-1
CDR3aa: CASSIVGQSNQPQHF; CDR3nt: TGTGCCAGTAGTATAGTGGGACAGAGCAATCAGCCCCAGCATTTT; len: 15; d_gene: TRBD1; j_gene: TRBJ1-5; abundance: once; v_gene: TRBV19
CDR3aa: CASRSPYEQYF; CDR3nt: TGTGCCAGCCGGAGTCCCTACGAGCAGTACTTC; len: 11; d_gene: NA; j_gene: TRBJ2-7; abundance: NA; v_gene: TRBV2
CDR3aa: CASSLYRGRYEQYF; CDR3nt: TGTGCCAGCAGTTTATACAGGGGCAGGTACGAGCAGTACTTC; len: 14; d_gene: TRBD1; j_gene: TRBJ2-7; abundance: NA; v_gene: TRBV28
CDR3aa: CASSPAGGEKLFF; CDR3nt: TGTGCCAGCTCACCCGCGGGTGGTGAAAAACTGTTTTTT; len: 13; d_gene: NA; j_gene: TRBJ1-4; abundance: NA; v_gene: TRBV18
CDR3aa: CSAHPAESDTDTQYF; CDR3nt: TGCAGCGCCCACCCTGCGGAGAGTGACACAGATACGCAGTATTTT; len: 15; d_gene: NA; j_gene: TRBJ2-3; abundance: NA; v_gene: TRBV29-1
CDR3aa: CASNRGAGWIEQYF; CDR3nt: TGTGCCAGTAACAGGGGGGCAGGGTGGATCGAGCAGTACTTC; len: 14; d_gene: TRBD1; j_gene: TRBJ2-7; abundance: NA; v_gene: TRBV28
CDR3aa: CASSFGVEEQYF; CDR3nt: TGCGCCAGCAGTTTCGGCGTCGAAGAGCAGTACTTC; len: 12; d_gene: NA; j_gene: TRBJ2-7; abundance: NA; v_gene: TRBV10-2
CDR3aa: CASTHALYNEQFF; CDR3nt: TGCGCCAGCACCCACGCCCTTTACAATGAGCAGTTCTTC; len: 13; d_gene: NA; j_gene: TRBJ2-1; abundance: NA; v_gene: TRBV5-1
CDR3aa: CASSGGQGFYGYTF; CDR3nt: TGTGCCAGCAGTGGGGGACAGGGGTTTTATGGCTACACCTTC; len: 14; d_gene: TRBD1; j_gene: TRBJ1-2; abundance: NA; v_gene: TRBV2
CDR3aa: CAISDGGGPSYEQYF; CDR3nt: TGTGCCATCAGTGATGGAGGGGGACCGTCCTACGAGCAGTACTTC; len: 15; d_gene: NA; j_gene: TRBJ2-7; abundance: NA; v_gene: TRBV10-3
CDR3aa: CSVDTPGYQETQYF; CDR3nt: TGCAGCGTGGATACCCCAGGGTACCAAGAGACCCAGTACTTC; len: 14; d_gene: NA; j_gene: TRBJ2-5; abundance: once; v_gene: TRBV29-1
CDR3aa: CASSPLLLSSYNEQFF; CDR3nt: TGCGCCAGCAGCCCCCTTCTTCTCAGCTCCTACAATGAGCAGTTCTTC; len: 16; d_gene: NA; j_gene: TRBJ2-1; abundance: NA; v_gene: TRBV4-1
CDR3aa: CAISGQGTYEQYF; CDR3nt: TGTGCCATCAGTGGTCAGGGTACCTACGAGCAGTACTTC; len: 13; d_gene: NA; j_gene: TRBJ2-7; abundance: NA; v_gene: TRBV10-3
CDR3aa: CASRHQGQSNQPQHF; CDR3nt: TGTGCCAGCAGGCACCAGGGGCAAAGCAATCAGCCCCAGCATTTT; len: 15; d_gene: NA; j_gene: TRBJ1-5; abundance: NA; v_gene: TRBV28
CDR3aa: CAISGTGGRDTEAFF; CDR3nt: TGTGCCATCAGTGGTACAGGGGGCCGGGACACTGAAGCTTTCTTT; len: 15; d_gene: TRBD1; j_gene: TRBJ1-1; abundance: NA; v_gene: TRBV10-3
CDR3aa: CASSFRTSGDQETQYF; CDR3nt: TGTGCCAGCAGCTTCAGGACTAGCGGAGACCAAGAGACCCAGTACTTC; len: 16; d_gene: TRBD2; j_gene: TRBJ2-5; abundance: NA; v_gene: TRBV7-9
CDR3aa: CAAGGGRLNEQFF; CDR3nt: TGTGCCGCAGGAGGGGGGCGGCTCAATGAGCAGTTCTTC; len: 13; d_gene: NA; j_gene: TRBJ2-1; abundance: NA; v_gene: TRBV2
CDR3aa: CASLKGASVSNEQFF; CDR3nt: TGTGCCAGTCTGAAGGGGGCTAGCGTTTCGAATGAGCAGTTCTTC; len: 15; d_gene: NA; j_gene: TRBJ2-1; abundance: NA; v_gene: TRBV27
CDR3aa: CASSPGVMNTEAFF; CDR3nt: TGTGCCAGCAGCCCAGGGGTAATGAACACTGAAGCTTTCTTT; len: 14; d_gene: NA; j_gene: TRBJ1-1; abundance: NA; v_gene: TRBV27
CDR3aa: CASSAGLAGTDTQYF; CDR3nt: TGTGCCAGCAGCGCAGGACTAGCGGGCACAGATACGCAGTATTTT; len: 15; d_gene: TRBD2; j_gene: TRBJ2-3; abundance: once; v_gene: TRBV9
CDR3aa: CASSGWEGAVRQFF; CDR3nt: TGTGCCAGCAGCGGTTGGGAGGGGGCTGTAAGGCAGTTCTTC; len: 14; d_gene: NA; j_gene: TRBJ2-1; abundance: NA; v_gene: TRBV11-2
CDR3aa: CASSPGGGSEAFF; CDR3nt: TGTGCCAGCAGCCCAGGGGGCGGTTCTGAAGCTTTCTTT; len: 13; d_gene: TRBD1; j_gene: TRBJ1-1; abundance: NA; v_gene: TRBV6-6
CDR3aa: CASSENQGVADTQYF; CDR3nt: TGTGCCAGCAGTGAAAACCAGGGGGTGGCAGATACGCAGTATTTT; len: 15; d_gene: TRBD1; j_gene: TRBJ2-3; abundance: NA; v_gene: TRBV6-1
CDR3aa: CASTSRTGPYEQYF; CDR3nt: TGTGCCAGTACCAGTCGGACAGGGCCCTACGAGCAGTACTTC; len: 14; d_gene: TRBD1; j_gene: TRBJ2-7; abundance: NA; v_gene: TRBV19
CDR3aa: CASSYPRGIGETQYF; CDR3nt: TGTGCCAGCAGTTACCCGCGGGGAATCGGAGAGACCCAGTACTTC; len: 15; d_gene: NA; j_gene: TRBJ2-5; abundance: NA; v_gene: TRBV6-5
CDR3aa: CAISEIWTGFRNEQYF; CDR3nt: TGTGCCATCAGTGAGATATGGACAGGGTTCCGGAACGAGCAGTACTTC; len: 16; d_gene: TRBD1; j_gene: TRBJ2-7; abundance: NA; v_gene: TRBV10-3
CDR3aa: CASSNWTSPYEQYF; CDR3nt: TGTGCCAGCAGTAACTGGACTTCACCCTACGAGCAGTACTTC; len: 14; d_gene: NA; j_gene: TRBJ2-7; abundance: NA; v_gene: TRBV5-4
CDR3aa: CASSQRGGSEKLFF; CDR3nt: TGTGCCAGCAGCCAAAGGGGAGGAAGTGAAAAACTGTTTTTT; len: 14; d_gene: NA; j_gene: TRBJ1-4; abundance: NA; v_gene: TRBV7-9
CDR3aa: CASSRRIANNEQFF; CDR3nt: TGTGCCAGCAGCCGACGAATAGCGAACAATGAGCAGTTCTTC; len: 14; d_gene: NA; j_gene: TRBJ2-1; abundance: NA; v_gene: TRBV11-2
CDR3aa: CSVEGGTGGTEAFF; CDR3nt: TGCAGCGTTGAAGGTGGGACAGGGGGGACTGAAGCTTTCTTT; len: 14; d_gene: TRBD1; j_gene: TRBJ1-1; abundance: NA; v_gene: TRBV29-1
CDR3aa: CASSGTSGSKYEQYF; CDR3nt: TGCGCCAGCAGCGGAACTAGCGGGAGTAAATACGAGCAGTACTTC; len: 15; d_gene: TRBD2; j_gene: TRBJ2-7; abundance: NA; v_gene: TRBV5-1
CDR3aa: CATSPLAGGTYNEQFF; CDR3nt: TGTGCCACCAGCCCCTTAGCGGGAGGAACCTACAATGAGCAGTTCTTC; len: 16; d_gene: TRBD2; j_gene: TRBJ2-1; abundance: NA; v_gene: TRBV15
CDR3aa: CASRGGGELFF; CDR3nt: TGTGCCAGCAGGGGTGGAGGGGAGCTGTTTTTT; len: 11; d_gene: NA; j_gene: TRBJ2-2; abundance: NA; v_gene: TRBV9
CDR3aa: CASSIRDGPYEQYF; CDR3nt: TGTGCCAGTAGTATCCGGGACGGCCCCTACGAGCAGTACTTC; len: 14; d_gene: NA; j_gene: TRBJ2-7; abundance: NA; v_gene: TRBV19
CDR3aa: CASRQLDRDNEQYF; CDR3nt: TGTGCCAGCAGACAATTAGACAGGGACAACGAGCAGTACTTC; len: 14; d_gene: TRBD1; j_gene: TRBJ2-7; abundance: NA; v_gene: TRBV27
CDR3aa: CASSSGTGEQFF; CDR3nt: TGTGCCAGCAGCTCCGGGACAGGGGAGCAGTTCTTC; len: 12; d_gene: TRBD1; j_gene: TRBJ2-1; abundance: NA; v_gene: TRBV2
CDR3aa: CSAGSTDTQYF; CDR3nt: TGCAGTGCCGGGAGCACAGATACGCAGTATTTT; len: 11; d_gene: NA; j_gene: TRBJ2-3; abundance: NA; v_gene: TRBV20-1
CDR3aa: CASSPRTGPSYEQYF; CDR3nt: TGTGCCAGCAGTCCCCGGACAGGTCCCTCCTACGAGCAGTACTTC; len: 15; d_gene: TRBD1; j_gene: TRBJ2-7; abundance: NA; v_gene: TRBV28
CDR3aa: CASSFSPGGAYNEQFF; CDR3nt: TGTGCCAGCAGTTTCTCCCCAGGGGGCGCCTACAATGAGCAGTTCTTC; len: 16; d_gene: TRBD1; j_gene: TRBJ2-1; abundance: NA; v_gene: TRBV27
CDR3aa: CASSSQPSYNEQFF; CDR3nt: TGTGCCAGCAGTTCTCAACCCTCCTACAATGAGCAGTTCTTC; len: 14; d_gene: NA; j_gene: TRBJ2-1; abundance: NA; v_gene: TRBV27
CDR3aa: CASRPPGYNEQFF; CDR3nt: TGTGCCAGCAGACCTCCGGGTTACAATGAGCAGTTCTTC; len: 13; d_gene: NA; j_gene: TRBJ2-1; abundance: NA; v_gene: TRBV28
CDR3aa: CASSSSRDRGASYEQYF; CDR3nt: TGTGCCAGCAGCTCGTCCCGGGACAGGGGCGCCTCCTACGAGCAGTACTTC; len: 17; d_gene: TRBD1; j_gene: TRBJ2-7; abundance: NA; v_gene: TRBV7-9
CDR3aa: CASRIRTSGQETQYF; CDR3nt: TGTGCCAGCAGGATTCGGACTAGCGGACAAGAGACCCAGTACTTC; len: 15; d_gene: TRBD2; j_gene: TRBJ2-5; abundance: NA; v_gene: TRBV27
CDR3aa: CASGIGPFYGYTF; CDR3nt: TGTGCCAGCGGGATTGGGCCTTTCTATGGCTACACCTTC; len: 13; d_gene: NA; j_gene: TRBJ1-2; abundance: NA; v_gene: TRBV11-1
CDR3aa: CASSQGSGNEQFF; CDR3nt: TGCGCCAGCAGCCAAGGGTCAGGGAATGAGCAGTTCTTC; len: 13; d_gene: NA; j_gene: TRBJ2-1; abundance: NA; v_gene: TRBV4-1
CDR3aa: CATSRDFGFGAEQYF; CDR3nt: TGTGCCACCAGCAGAGATTTCGGCTTCGGGGCCGAGCAGTACTTC; len: 15; d_gene: NA; j_gene: TRBJ2-7; abundance: NA; v_gene: TRBV15
CDR3aa: CASRDATYEQYF; CDR3nt: TGTGCCAGCAGGGATGCAACCTACGAGCAGTACTTC; len: 12; d_gene: NA; j_gene: TRBJ2-7; abundance: medium-sized; v_gene: TRBV28
CDR3aa: CASSGRQGASYEQYF; CDR3nt: TGTGCCAGCAGCGGTCGACAGGGGGCTAGCTACGAGCAGTACTTC; len: 15; d_gene: TRBD1; j_gene: TRBJ2-7; abundance: once; v_gene: TRBV7-9